These 2 T cell receptor beta chains came from one sample sequenced in a study of blood T cell repertoires in COVID-19. Generated by immunoSEQ multiplex PCR, the TCRdb table keeps only in-frame clones and is missing some. The profile shows about 120,000 clones, more than 80% of them singletons. Sequenced: peripheral blood. All receptors derive from a man aged 35-49 years with acute or convalescent COVID-19.

This chain links TRBV13 with TRBJ2-7; 16 bases align to TRBD2. CDR3 length: 17 amino acids. Germline V gene data show CDR1 as PRHDT and CDR2 as FYEKMQ (reference sequence). V lost 5 bases to trimming and J lost 4 bases; unmatched junction nucleotides: 8. CDR3 sequence (DNA): TGTGCCAGCAGCCTGCGGGGACTAGCGGGAGGGGGATACGAGCAGTACTTC. Its translation is CASSLRGLAGGGYEQYF. Complete variable domain (other parts from reference TRBV13 and TRBJ2-7): AAGVIQSPRHLIKEKRETATLKCYPIPRHDTVYWYQQGPGQDPQFLISFYEKMQSDKGSIPDRFSAQQFSDYHSELNMSSLELGDSALYFCASSLRGLAGGGYEQYFGPGTRLTVT.

The rearrangement uses TRBV5-1 and TRBJ1-1; the D is unclear. V dropped 3 bases and J dropped 3 bases, with 12 bases sitting between them. The CDR3 has 14 residues. Germline V gene data show CDR1 as SGHRS and CDR2 as YFSETQ. The CDR3 DNA reads TGCGCCAGCAGCTCTGCTGTAACTGACACTGAAGCTTTCTTT. Its translation: CASSSAVTDTEAFF.